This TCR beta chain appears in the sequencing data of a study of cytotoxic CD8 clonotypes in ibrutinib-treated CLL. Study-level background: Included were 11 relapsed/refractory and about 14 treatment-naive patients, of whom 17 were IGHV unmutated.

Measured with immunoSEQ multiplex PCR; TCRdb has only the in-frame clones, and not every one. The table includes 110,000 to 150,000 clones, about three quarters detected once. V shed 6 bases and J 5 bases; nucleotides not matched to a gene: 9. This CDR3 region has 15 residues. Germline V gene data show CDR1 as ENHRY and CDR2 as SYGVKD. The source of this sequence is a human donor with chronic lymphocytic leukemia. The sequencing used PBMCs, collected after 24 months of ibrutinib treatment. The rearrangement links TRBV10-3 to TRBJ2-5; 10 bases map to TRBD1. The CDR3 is CAISPGQGERETQYF. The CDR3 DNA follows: TGTGCCATCAGCCCCGGACAGGGGGAGCGGGAGACCCAGTACTTC.